These 7 T cell receptor beta chains share one sample of origin, sequenced in a study of T cell responses to AZD1222 COVID-19 vaccine. TCRdb keeps only in-frame clones here, not all; method: immunoSEQ multiplex PCR. This repertoire shows nearly 90,000 clones, 70% to 90% found once; its top ten account for 4.5% to 6%. The sample was peripheral blood, taken on day 0 of AZD1222 vaccination. These receptors came from an adult in good health.

This chain connects TRBV7-2 to TRBJ2-5; a weak D match, TRBD2 (5 bases). The CDR3 covers 16 residues. The V end lost 6 bases, the J end lost 4 bases, and 21 bases lay between the germline ends. Germline CDR1 and CDR2: SGHTA and FQGNSA. The CDR3 here is CASSLTSGVEGETQYF. The CDR3 coding sequence is TGTGCCAGCAGTTTAACGTCCGGGGTAGAAGGAGAGACCCAGTACTTC.

The CDR3 DNA follows: TGTGCCAGCAGCCAGACAAGCTACGAGCAGTACTTC. It encodes CASSQTSYEQYF. The chain combines TRBV16 with TRBJ2-7; no clear D gene. Trimming cost V 3 bases and J 3 bases, with 6 bases left between them. This CDR3 has 12 residues. CDR1 is KGHSY and CDR2 is FQNENV in the germline V gene.

The rearrangement joins TRBV5-1 to TRBJ2-5; D not certain. The CDR3 contains 13 residues. With 0 bases removed from V and 5 bases from J, the gap between germline ends came to 8 bases. Germline assignment: CDR1 SGHRS and CDR2 YFSETQ. CDR3 nucleotides: TGCGCCAGCAGCTTGGTCAGTGAGGAGACCCAGTACTTC. Translated, it gives CASSLVSEETQYF.

This sequence joins TRBV5-5 and TRBJ2-7; 10 bases are shared with TRBD2. The V segment lost 1 base and the J segment 6 bases; nucleotides outside the gene matches: 7. This CDR3 region has 15 residues. Germline V lookup: CDR1 SGHKS, CDR2 YYEKEE (reference sequence). CDR3 in amino acids: CASSLQSSGRLEQYF. In DNA, the CDR3 is TGTGCCAGCAGCTTGCAGTCTAGCGGGAGACTCGAGCAGTACTTC.

V is TRBV27 and J is TRBJ1-1; 10 bases fit TRBD1. This CDR3 contains 14 residues. V lost 10 bases and J lost 5; bases outside the gene matches: 10. In germline, CDR1 is MNHEY, CDR2 SMNVEV (reference sequence). CDR3 region: CATGTGELGTEAFF. The CDR3, as DNA: TGTGCCACCGGGACAGGGGAACTTGGGACTGAAGCTTTCTTT.

This clone was seen just once. The chain joins TRBV6-5 to TRBJ2-2, with D maybe TRBD2 (6 bases). Germline assignment: CDR1 MNHEY and CDR2 SVGAGI. The CDR3 spans 14 residues. Trimming took off 10 bases at V and 5 bases at J, with 17 bases between the two ends. The CDR3 here is CATITGRSTGELFF. The CDR3, as DNA: TGTGCCACTATTACCGGGAGATCGACCGGGGAGCTGTTTTTT.

This clone occurred once. The chain links TRBV19 to TRBJ1-5; D is uncertain. V lost 5 bases and J 0 bases, leaving 14 bases between the germline ends. Germline V lookup: CDR1 LNHDA, CDR2 SQIVND (reference sequence). CDR3 length: 16 residues. CDR3 loop: CASSPQAGYSNQPQHF. The CDR3 coding sequence is TGTGCCAGTAGTCCCCAAGCGGGATATAGCAATCAGCCCCAGCATTTT.